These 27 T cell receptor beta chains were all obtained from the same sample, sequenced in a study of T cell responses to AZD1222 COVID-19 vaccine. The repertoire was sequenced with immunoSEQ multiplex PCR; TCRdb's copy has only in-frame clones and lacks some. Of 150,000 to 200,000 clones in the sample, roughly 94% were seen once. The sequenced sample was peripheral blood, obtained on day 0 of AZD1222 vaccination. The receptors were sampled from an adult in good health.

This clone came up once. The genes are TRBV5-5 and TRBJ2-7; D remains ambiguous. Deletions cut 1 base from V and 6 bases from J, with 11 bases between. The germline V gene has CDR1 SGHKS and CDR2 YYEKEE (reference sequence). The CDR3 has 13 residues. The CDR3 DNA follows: TGTGCCAGCAGCTTGTTCCCGACTTTCGAGCAGTACTTC. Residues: CASSLFPTFEQYF.

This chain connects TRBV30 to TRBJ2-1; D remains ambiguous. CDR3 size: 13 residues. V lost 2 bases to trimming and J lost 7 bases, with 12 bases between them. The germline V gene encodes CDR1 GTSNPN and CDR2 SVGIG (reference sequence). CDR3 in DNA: TGTGCCTGGAGTCGGGTCGCCATGAATGAGCAGTTCTTC. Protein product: CAWSRVAMNEQFF.

DNA for the CDR3: TGTGCCAGCAGCTTGGGAGTGAATGAGCAGTTCTTC. Protein product: CASSLGVNEQFF. The V gene is TRBV7-2, the J gene TRBJ2-1, with D perhaps matching TRBD2 (5 bases). The CDR3 covers 12 residues. Trimming removed 3 bases from V and 7 bases from J, with 7 bases in between. Germline lookup yields CDR1 SGHTA and CDR2 FQGNSA.

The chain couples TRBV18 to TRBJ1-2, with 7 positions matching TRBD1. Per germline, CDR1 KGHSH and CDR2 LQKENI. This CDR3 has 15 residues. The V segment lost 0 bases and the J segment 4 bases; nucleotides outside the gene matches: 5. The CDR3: CASSPPPGGPYGYTF. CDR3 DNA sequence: TGTGCCAGCTCACCACCTCCAGGGGGACCCTATGGCTACACCTTC.

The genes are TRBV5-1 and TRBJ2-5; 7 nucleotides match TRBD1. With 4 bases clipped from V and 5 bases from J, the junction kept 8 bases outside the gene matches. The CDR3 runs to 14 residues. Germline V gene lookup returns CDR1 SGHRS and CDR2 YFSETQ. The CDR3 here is CASSRQGDKETQYF. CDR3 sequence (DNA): TGCGCCAGCAGCCGACAGGGTGACAAGGAGACCCAGTACTTC.

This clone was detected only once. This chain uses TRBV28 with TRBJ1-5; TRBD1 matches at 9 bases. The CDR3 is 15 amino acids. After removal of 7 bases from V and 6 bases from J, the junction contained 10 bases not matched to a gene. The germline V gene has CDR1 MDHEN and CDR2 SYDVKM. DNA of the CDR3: TGTGCCAGCACCACCTCACAGGGGGCGGTTCAGCCCCAGCATTTT. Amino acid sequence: CASTTSQGAVQPQHF.

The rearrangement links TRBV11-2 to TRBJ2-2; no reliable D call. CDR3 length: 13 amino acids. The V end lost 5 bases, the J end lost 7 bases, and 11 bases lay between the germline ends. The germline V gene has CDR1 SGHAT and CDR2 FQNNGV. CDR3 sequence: CASSQFTGGELFF. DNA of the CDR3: TGTGCCAGCAGCCAATTCACCGGCGGGGAGCTGTTTTTT. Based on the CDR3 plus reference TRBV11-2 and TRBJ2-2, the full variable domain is EAGVAQSPRYKIIEKRQSVAFWCNPISGHATLYWYQQILGQGPKLLIQFQNNGVVDDSQLPKDRFSAERLKGVDSTLKIQPAKLEDSAVYLCASSQFTGGELFFGEGSRLTVL.

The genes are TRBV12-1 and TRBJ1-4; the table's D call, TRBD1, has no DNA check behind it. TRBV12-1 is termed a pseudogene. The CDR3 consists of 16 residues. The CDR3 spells CASSGAGDKLDEKLFF. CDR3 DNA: TGTGCCAGCAGCGGGGCAGGGGACAAGTTGGATGAAAAACTGTTTTTT.

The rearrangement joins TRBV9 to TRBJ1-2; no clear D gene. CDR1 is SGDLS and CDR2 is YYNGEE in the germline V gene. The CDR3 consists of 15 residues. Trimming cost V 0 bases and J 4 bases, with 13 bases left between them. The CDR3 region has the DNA TGTGCCAGCAGCGTAGCTGTAATGGGTACCTATGGCTACACCTTC. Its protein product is CASSVAVMGTYGYTF.

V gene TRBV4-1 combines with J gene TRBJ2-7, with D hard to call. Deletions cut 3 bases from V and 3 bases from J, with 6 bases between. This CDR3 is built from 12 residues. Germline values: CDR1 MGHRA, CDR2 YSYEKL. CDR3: CASSHSVYEQYF. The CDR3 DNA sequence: TGCGCCAGCAGCCACTCTGTCTACGAGCAGTACTTC.

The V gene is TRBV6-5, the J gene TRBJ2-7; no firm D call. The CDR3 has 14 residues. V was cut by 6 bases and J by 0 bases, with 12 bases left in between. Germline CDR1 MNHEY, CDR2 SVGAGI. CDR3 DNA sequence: TGTGCCAGCAGCTGGTACCCCAGCTCCTACGAGCAGTACTTC. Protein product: CASSWYPSSYEQYF.

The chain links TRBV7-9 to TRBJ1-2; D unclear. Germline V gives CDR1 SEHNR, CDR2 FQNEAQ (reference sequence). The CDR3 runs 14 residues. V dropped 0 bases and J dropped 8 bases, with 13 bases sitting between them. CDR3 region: CASSLALERRGYTF. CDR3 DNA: TGTGCCAGCAGCTTAGCGCTTGAACGCAGGGGCTACACCTTC.

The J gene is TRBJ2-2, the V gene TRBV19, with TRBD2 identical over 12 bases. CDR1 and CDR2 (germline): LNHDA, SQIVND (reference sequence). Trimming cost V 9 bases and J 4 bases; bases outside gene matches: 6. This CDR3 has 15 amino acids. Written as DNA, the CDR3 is TGTGCCAGCAGACTAGCGGGAGAGGTCACCGGGGAGCTGTTTTTT. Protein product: CASRLAGEVTGELFF.

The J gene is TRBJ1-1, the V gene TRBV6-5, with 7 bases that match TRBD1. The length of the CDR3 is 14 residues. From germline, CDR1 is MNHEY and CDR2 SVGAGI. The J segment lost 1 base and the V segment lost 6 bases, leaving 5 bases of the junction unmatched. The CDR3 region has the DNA TGTGCCAGCAGAGTCAGGGGGGAGAACACTGAAGCTTTCTTT. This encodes CASRVRGENTEAFF.

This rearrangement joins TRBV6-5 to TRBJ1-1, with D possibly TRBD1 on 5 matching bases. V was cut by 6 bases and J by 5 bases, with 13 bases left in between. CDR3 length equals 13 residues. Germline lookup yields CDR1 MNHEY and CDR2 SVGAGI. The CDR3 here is CASRHRSWTEAFF. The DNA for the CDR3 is TGTGCCAGCAGACACAGGAGTTGGACTGAAGCTTTCTTT.

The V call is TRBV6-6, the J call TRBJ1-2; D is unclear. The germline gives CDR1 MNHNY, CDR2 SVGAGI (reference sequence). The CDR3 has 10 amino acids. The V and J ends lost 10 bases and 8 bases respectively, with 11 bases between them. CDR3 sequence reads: CATRKRGYTF. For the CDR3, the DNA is TGTGCCACCAGGAAGAGGGGCTACACCTTC.

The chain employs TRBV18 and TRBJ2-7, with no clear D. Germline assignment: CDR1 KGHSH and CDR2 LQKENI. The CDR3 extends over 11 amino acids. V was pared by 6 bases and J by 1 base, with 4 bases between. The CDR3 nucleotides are TGTGCCAGCTCGGAATCCTACGAGCAGTACTTC. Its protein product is CASSESYEQYF.

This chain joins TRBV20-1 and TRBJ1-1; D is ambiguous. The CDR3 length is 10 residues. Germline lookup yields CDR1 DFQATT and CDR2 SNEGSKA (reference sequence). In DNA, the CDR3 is TGCAGGGGGTCCTACACTGAAGCTTTCTTT. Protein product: CRGSYTEAFF.

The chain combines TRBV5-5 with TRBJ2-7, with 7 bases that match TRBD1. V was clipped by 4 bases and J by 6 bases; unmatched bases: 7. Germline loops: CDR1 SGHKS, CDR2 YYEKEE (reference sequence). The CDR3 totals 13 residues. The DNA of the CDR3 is TGTGCCAGCAGCCAAGACAGGGCAGGCGAGCAGTACTTC. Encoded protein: CASSQDRAGEQYF.

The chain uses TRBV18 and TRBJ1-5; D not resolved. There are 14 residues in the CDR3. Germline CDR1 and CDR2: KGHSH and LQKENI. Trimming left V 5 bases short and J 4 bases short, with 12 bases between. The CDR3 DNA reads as TGTGCCAGCTCAGCCACATGGGAGAATCAGCCCCAGCATTTT. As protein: CASSATWENQPQHF.

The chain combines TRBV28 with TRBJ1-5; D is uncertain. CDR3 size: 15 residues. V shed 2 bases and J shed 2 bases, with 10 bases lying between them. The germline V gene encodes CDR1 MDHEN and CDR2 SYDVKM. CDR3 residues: CASSLIGKGNQPQHF. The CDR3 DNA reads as TGTGCCAGCAGTTTAATCGGTAAGGGCAATCAGCCCCAGCATTTT.

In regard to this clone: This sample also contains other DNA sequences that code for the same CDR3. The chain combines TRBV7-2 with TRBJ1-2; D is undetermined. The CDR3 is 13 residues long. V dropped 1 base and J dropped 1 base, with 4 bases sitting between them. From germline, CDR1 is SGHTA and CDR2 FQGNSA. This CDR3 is CASSLGFNYGYTF. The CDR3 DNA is TGTGCCAGCAGCTTAGGGTTTAACTATGGCTACACCTTC.

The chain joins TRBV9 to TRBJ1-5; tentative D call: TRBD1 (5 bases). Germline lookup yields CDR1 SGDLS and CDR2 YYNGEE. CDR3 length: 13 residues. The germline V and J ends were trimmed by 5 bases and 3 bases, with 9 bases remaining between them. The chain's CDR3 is CASSTGPNQPQHF. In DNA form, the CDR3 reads TGTGCCAGCAGTACAGGACCCAATCAGCCCCAGCATTTT.

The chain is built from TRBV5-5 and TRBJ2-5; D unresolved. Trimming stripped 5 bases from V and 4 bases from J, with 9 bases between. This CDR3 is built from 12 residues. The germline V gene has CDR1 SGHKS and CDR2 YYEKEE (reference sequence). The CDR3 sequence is CASRPVGETQYF. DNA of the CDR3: TGTGCCAGCAGACCGGTGGGAGAGACCCAGTACTTC.

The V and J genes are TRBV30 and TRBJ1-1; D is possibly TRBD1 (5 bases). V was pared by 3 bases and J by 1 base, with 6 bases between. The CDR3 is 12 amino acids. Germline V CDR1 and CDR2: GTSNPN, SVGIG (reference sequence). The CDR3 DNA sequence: TGTGCCTGGAGGGACAAGAACACTGAAGCTTTCTTT. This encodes CAWRDKNTEAFF.

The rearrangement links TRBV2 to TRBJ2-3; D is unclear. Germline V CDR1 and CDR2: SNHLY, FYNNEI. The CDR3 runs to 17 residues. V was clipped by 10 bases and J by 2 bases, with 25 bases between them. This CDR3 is CATTIARGPPATDTQYF. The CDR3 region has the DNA TGTGCCACCACTATCGCTCGTGGTCCTCCGGCCACAGATACGCAGTATTTT.

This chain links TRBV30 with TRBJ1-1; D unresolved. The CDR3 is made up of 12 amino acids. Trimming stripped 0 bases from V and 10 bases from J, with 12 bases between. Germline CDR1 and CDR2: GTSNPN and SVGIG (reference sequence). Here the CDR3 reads CAWSVLGIIAFF. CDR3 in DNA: TGTGCCTGGAGTGTATTGGGCATCATAGCTTTCTTT.